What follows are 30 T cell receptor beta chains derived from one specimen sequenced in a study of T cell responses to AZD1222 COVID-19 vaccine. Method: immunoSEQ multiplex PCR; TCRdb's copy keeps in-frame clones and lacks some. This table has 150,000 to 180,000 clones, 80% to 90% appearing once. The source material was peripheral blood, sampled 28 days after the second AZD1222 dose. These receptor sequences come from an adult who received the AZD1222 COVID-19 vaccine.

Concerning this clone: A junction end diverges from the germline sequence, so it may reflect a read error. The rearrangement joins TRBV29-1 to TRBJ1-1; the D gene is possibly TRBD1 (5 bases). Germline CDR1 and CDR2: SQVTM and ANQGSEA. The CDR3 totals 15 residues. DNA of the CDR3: TGCAGCGTTCAAGAGAGAGCAGGACACAACACTGAAGCTTTCTTT. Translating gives CSVQERAGHNTEAFF.

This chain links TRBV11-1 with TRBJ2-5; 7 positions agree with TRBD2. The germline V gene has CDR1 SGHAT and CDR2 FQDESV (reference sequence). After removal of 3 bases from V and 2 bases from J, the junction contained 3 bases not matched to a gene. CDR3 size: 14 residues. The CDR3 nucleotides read TGTGCCAGCAGCTTCGGGACTAAACAAGAGACCCAGTACTTC. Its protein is CASSFGTKQETQYF.

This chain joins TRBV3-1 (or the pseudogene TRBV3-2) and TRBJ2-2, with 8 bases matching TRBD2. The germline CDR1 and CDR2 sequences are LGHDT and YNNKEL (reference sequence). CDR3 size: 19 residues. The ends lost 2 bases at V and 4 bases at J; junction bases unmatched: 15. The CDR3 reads CASSQLTAGVKVGTGELFF. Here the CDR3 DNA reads TGTGCCAGCAGCCAACTAACAGCGGGAGTCAAAGTGGGCACCGGGGAGCTGTTTTTT.

Written as DNA, the CDR3 is TGTGCCAGCAGCCCCGCGGGGAGAACAACTAATGAAAAACTGTTTTTT. Amino acid sequence: CASSPAGRTTNEKLFF. The chain combines TRBV3-1 (or the pseudogene TRBV3-2) with TRBJ1-4; D uncertain. The CDR3 consists of 16 residues. With 4 bases removed from V and 0 bases from J, the gap between germline ends came to 12 bases. Germline V lookup: CDR1 LGHDT, CDR2 YNNKEL (reference sequence).

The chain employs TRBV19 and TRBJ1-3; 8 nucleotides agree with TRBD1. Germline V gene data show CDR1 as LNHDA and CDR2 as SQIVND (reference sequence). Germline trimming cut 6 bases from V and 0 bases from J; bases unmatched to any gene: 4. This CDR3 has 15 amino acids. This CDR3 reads CASSGQGTSGNTIYF. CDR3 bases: TGTGCCAGTAGCGGACAGGGTACCTCTGGAAACACCATATATTTT.

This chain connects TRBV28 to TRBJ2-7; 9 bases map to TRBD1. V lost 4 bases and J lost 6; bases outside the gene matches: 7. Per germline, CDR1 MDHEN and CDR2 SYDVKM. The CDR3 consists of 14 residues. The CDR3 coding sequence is TGTGCCAGCAGTTCGACAGGGGGAGCGACCGAGCAGTACTTC. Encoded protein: CASSSTGGATEQYF.

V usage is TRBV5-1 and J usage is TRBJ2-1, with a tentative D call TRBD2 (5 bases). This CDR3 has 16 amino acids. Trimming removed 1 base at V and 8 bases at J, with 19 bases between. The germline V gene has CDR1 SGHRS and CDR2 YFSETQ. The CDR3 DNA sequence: TGCGCCAGCAGCTTGACAGCGGCCAAGCTGTCCCATGAGCAGTTCTTC. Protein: CASSLTAAKLSHEQFF.

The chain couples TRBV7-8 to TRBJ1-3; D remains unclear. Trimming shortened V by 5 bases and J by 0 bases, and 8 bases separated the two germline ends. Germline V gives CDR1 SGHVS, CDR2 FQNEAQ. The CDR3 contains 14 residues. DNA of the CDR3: TGTGCCAGCAGCGCTACAACCTCTGGAAACACCATATATTTT. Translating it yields CASSATTSGNTIYF.

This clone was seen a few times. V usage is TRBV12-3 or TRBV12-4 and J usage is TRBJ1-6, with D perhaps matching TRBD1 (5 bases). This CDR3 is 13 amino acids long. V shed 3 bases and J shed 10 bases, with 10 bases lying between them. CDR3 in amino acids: CASSLGVRSPLHF. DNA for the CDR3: TGTGCCAGCAGTTTGGGGGTTAGGTCACCCCTCCACTTT.

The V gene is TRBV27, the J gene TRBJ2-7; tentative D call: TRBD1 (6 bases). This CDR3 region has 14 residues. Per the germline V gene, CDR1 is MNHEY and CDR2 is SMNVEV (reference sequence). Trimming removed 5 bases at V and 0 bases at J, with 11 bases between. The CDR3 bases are TGTGCCAGCAGTCCCGACAGGACCTCCTACGAGCAGTACTTC. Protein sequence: CASSPDRTSYEQYF.

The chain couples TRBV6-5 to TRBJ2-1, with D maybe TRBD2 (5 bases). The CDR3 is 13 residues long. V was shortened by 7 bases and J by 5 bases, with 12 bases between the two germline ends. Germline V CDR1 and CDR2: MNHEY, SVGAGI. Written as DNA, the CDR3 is TGTGCCAGCACCCCTAGGCGGGACAATGAGCAGTTCTTC. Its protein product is CASTPRRDNEQFF.

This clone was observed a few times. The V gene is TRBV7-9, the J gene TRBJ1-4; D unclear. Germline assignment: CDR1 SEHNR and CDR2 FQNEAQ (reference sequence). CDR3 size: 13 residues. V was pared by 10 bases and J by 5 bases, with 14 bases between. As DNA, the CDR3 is TGTGCCACGACGGGCCGACTAAATGAAAAACTGTTTTTT. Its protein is CATTGRLNEKLFF.

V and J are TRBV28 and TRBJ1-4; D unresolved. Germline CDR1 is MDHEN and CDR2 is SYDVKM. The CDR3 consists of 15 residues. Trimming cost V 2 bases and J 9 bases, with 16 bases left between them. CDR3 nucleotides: TGTGCCAGCAGTTTAAGGGCCACGGGGATGAAAAAACTGTTTTTT. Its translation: CASSLRATGMKKLFF.

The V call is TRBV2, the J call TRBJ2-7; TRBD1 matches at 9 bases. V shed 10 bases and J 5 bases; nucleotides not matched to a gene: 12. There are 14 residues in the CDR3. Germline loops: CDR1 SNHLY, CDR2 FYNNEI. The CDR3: CATDGTGKRHEQYF. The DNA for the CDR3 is TGTGCCACCGACGGGACAGGGAAAAGGCACGAGCAGTACTTC.

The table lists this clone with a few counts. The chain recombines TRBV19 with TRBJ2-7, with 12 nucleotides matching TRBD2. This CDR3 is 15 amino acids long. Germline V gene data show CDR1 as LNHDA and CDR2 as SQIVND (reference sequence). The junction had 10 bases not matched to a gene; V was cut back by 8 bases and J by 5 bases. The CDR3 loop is CASRPRTSGNDEQYF. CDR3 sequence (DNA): TGTGCCAGTCGACCCCGGACTAGCGGGAATGACGAGCAGTACTTC.

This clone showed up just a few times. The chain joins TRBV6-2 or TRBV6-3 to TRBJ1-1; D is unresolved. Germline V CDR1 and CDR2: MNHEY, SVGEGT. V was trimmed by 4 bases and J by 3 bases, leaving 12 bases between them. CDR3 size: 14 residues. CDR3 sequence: CASSSQYEDTEAFF. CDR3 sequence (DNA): TGTGCCAGCAGTTCTCAATATGAGGACACTGAAGCTTTCTTT.

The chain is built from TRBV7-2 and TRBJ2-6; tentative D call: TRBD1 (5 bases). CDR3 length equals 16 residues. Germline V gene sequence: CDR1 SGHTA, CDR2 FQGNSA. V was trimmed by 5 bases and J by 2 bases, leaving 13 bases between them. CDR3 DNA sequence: TGTGCCAGCAGCCCCGCAGTCAGGGCTGGGGCCAACGTCCTGACTTTC. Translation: CASSPAVRAGANVLTF.

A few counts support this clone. The CDR3 DNA is TGTGCCACCCGGGCGGGGACTAGCGGGAGGGCCGGGTCCTACGAGCAGTACTTC. It translates to CATRAGTSGRAGSYEQYF. V gene TRBV15 combines with J gene TRBJ2-7; 16 bases are a match to TRBD2. There are 18 residues in the CDR3. Germline V gene data show CDR1 as LNHNV and CDR2 as YYDKDF (reference sequence). With 8 bases clipped from V and 1 base from J, the junction kept 11 bases outside the gene matches.

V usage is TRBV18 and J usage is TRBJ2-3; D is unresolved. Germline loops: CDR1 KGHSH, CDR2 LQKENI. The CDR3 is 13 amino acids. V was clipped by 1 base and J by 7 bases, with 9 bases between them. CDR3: CASSPQSGNTQYF. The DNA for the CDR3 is TGTGCCAGCTCACCACAATCGGGTAATACGCAGTATTTT.

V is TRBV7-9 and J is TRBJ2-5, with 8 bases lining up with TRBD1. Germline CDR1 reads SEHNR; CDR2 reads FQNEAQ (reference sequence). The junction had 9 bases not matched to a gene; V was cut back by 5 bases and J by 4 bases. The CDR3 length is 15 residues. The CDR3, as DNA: TGTGCCAGCAGCATGGGACAGGTCGGTGGAGAGACCCAGTACTTC. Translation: CASSMGQVGGETQYF.

The CDR3 reads CASSISRGAPRSYNEQFF. CDR3 DNA: TGTGCCAGTAGTATCTCGAGGGGAGCCCCTCGCTCCTACAATGAGCAGTTCTTC. This chain connects TRBV19 to TRBJ2-1; D tentatively fits TRBD1 or TRBD2 (5 bases each). V was trimmed by 3 bases and J by 0 bases, leaving 18 bases between them. The CDR3 runs to 18 residues. Germline V CDR1 and CDR2: LNHDA, SQIVND (reference sequence).

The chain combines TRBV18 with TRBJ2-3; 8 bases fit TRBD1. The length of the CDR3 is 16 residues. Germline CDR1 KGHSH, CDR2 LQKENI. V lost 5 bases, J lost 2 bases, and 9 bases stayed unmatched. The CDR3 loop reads CASSSFPGGATDTQYF. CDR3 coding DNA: TGTGCCAGCTCAAGTTTCCCAGGGGGCGCCACAGATACGCAGTATTTT.

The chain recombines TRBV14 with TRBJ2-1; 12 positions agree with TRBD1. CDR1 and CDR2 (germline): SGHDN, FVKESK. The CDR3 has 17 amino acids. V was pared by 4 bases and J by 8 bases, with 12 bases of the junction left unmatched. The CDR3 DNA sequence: TGTGCCAGCAGCCCATGGGTGTTGGGACAGGGGGCGGATGAGCAGTTCTTC. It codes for CASSPWVLGQGADEQFF.

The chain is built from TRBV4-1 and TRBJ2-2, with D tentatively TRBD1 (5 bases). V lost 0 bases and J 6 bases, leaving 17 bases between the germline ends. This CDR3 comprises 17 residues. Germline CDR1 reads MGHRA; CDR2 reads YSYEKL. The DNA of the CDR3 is TGCGCCAGCAGCCAAGATGTCCGCGGTTGGGGCGCCGGGGAGCTGTTTTTT. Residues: CASSQDVRGWGAGELFF.

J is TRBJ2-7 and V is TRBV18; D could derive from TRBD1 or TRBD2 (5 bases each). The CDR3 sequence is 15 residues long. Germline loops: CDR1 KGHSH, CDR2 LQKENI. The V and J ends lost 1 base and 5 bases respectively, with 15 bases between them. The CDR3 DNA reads TGTGCCAGCTCACCACTAGGGACGACCCTCAACGAGCAGTACTTC. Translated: CASSPLGTTLNEQYF.

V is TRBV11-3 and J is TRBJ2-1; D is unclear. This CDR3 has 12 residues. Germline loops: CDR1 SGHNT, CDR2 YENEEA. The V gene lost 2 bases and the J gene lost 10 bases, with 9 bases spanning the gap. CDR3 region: CASSLKSGEQFF. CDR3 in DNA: TGTGCCAGCAGCTTAAAAAGTGGGGAGCAGTTCTTC.

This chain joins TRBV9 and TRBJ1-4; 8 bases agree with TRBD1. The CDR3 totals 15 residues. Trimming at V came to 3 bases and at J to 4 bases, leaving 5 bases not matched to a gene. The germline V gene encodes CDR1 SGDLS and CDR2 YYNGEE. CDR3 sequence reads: CASSAGGPYNEKLFF. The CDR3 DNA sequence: TGTGCCAGCAGCGCAGGGGGCCCCTATAATGAAAAACTGTTTTTT.

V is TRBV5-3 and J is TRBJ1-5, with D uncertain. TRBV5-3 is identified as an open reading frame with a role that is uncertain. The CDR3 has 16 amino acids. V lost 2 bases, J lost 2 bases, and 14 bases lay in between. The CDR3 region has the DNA TGTGCCAGAAGCTTACGGGCTGTTTGGGGCAATCAGCCCCAGCATTTT. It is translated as CARSLRAVWGNQPQHF.

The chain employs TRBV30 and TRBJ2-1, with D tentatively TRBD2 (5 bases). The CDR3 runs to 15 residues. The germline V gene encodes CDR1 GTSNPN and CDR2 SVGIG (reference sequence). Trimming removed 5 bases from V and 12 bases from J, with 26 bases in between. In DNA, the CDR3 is TGTGCCTGGGCTACCGGGATGAGCGGCCCGGAAGGGCAGTTCTTC. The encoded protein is CAWATGMSGPEGQFF.

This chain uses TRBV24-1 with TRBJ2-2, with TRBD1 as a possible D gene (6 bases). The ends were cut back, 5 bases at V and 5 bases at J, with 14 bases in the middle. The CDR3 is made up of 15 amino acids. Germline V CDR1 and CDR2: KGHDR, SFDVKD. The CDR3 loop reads CATSVAGVGTGELFF. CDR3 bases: TGTGCCACCAGTGTGGCAGGGGTTGGGACCGGGGAGCTGTTTTTT.